The 9 T cell receptor beta chains below come from one sample, sequenced in a study of liver allograft versus peripheral blood T cells. Study-wide context: Comparing T cell receptor repertoires in transplanted livers with those in recipients' peripheral blood was part of the design.

TCRdb re-called the reads with MiXCR, one entry per CDR3 protein. The sample records approximately 9,800 distinct CDR3 sequences, around 21% being singletons. All receptors come from a human patient who had a liver transplant. Part of the T cells may come from the graft donor.

The chain carries TRBV30 and TRBJ1-2; D call uncertain. The CDR3 runs to 11 residues. The V gene lost 0 bases and the J gene lost 2 bases, with 1 base spanning the gap. Germline assignment: CDR1 GTSNPN and CDR2 SVGIG (reference sequence). CDR3 protein: CAWSVNYGYTF. CDR3 nucleotides: TGTGCCTGGAGTGTAAACTATGGCTACACCTTC.

By share, this clonotype counts as medium-sized. The rearrangement joins TRBV18 to TRBJ2-7, with 9 positions matching TRBD1. CDR1 is KGHSH and CDR2 is LQKENI in the germline V gene. The junction had 9 bases not matched to a gene; V was cut back by 0 bases and J by 3 bases. The CDR3 spans 17 residues. The CDR3 loop is CASSPPIQGAQHYEQYF. In nucleotides, the CDR3 is TGTGCCAGCTCACCACCGATACAGGGGGCCCAACACTACGAGCAGTACTTC. The whole variable domain, filled in from reference TRBV18 and TRBJ2-7, reads NAGVMQNPRHLVRRRGQEARLRCSPMKGHSHVYWYRQLPEEGLKFMVYLQKENIIDESGMPKERFSAEFPKEGPSILRIQQVVRGDSAAYFCASSPPIQGAQHYEQYFGPGTRLTVT.

As to this clonotype: A much larger clonotype is one base distant, so this may be a read error. The chain links TRBV6-2 or TRBV6-3 to TRBJ2-7; 8 nucleotides agree with TRBD1. V lost 0 bases, J lost 7 bases, and 5 bases stayed unmatched. Germline loops: CDR1 MNHEY, CDR2 SVGEGT. The CDR3 is made up of 14 amino acids. The CDR3 loop is CASSYSDRVNEQYF. The CDR3 DNA reads as TGTGCCAGCAGTTACTCGGACAGGGTGAATGAGCAGTACTTC.

This clonotype is labeled medium-sized. This chain joins TRBV28 and TRBJ1-6, with D perhaps TRBD1 (5 bases). Germline V gene sequence: CDR1 MDHEN, CDR2 SYDVKM. V was cut by 3 bases and J by 7 bases, with 13 bases left in between. CDR3 length: 15 residues. CDR3 residues: CASSLRGARNSPLHF. The DNA of the CDR3 is TGTGCCAGCAGTTTGCGTGGGGCGAGGAATTCACCCCTCCACTTT. The full variable domain, with the rest looked up from reference TRBV28 and TRBJ1-6, is DVKVTQSSRYLVKRTGEKVFLECVQDMDHENMFWYRQDPGLGLRLIYFSYDVKMKEKGDIPEGYSVSREKKERFSLILESASTNQTSMYLCASSLRGARNSPLHFGNGTRLTVT.

The V gene is TRBV9, the J gene TRBJ2-7; tentative D call: TRBD1 (6 bases). V was shortened by 4 bases and J by 4 bases, with 24 bases between the two germline ends. Germline CDR1 and CDR2: SGDLS and YYNGEE. The CDR3 runs 17 residues. The CDR3 is CASSWTEQGLGKYEQYF. The CDR3 bases are TGTGCCAGCAGCTGGACTGAACAGGGCTTGGGGAAGTACGAGCAGTACTTC. Based on the CDR3 plus reference TRBV9 and TRBJ2-7, the full variable domain is DSGVTQTPKHLITATGQRVTLRCSPRSGDLSVYWYQQSLDQGLQFLIQYYNGEERAKGNILERFSAQQFPDLHSELNLSSLELGDSALYFCASSWTEQGLGKYEQYFGPGTRLTVT.

This clonotype was counted only a few times. The chain uses TRBV6-5 and TRBJ1-1, with TRBD1 matching 7 bases. The CDR3 length is 14 residues. The V gene's germline CDR1 is MNHEY and CDR2 SVGAGI. V shed 6 bases, J shed 4 bases, and the junction held 8 bases outside the gene matches. The CDR3 nucleotides are TGTGCCAGCAGCCCAACGGGGACAGCCACTGAAGCTTTCTTT. It codes for CASSPTGTATEAFF.

This clonotype is medium-sized (0.01 to 0.1%) by share. The V gene is TRBV18, the J gene TRBJ2-1; D is undetermined. Between the trimmed V and J ends, which lost 3 bases and 5 bases, there was a span of 2 bases. Germline V gene sequence: CDR1 KGHSH, CDR2 LQKENI. This CDR3 region has 11 residues. In DNA form, the CDR3 reads TGTGCCAGCTCACCGAACAATGAGCAGTTCTTC. Its translation: CASSPNNEQFF.

This clonotype was seen ten or more times. The V call is TRBV7-9, the J call TRBJ2-3; D not resolved. V gave up 2 bases and J gave up 0 bases, with 9 bases separating them. There are 15 residues in the CDR3. Per the germline V gene, CDR1 is SEHNR and CDR2 is FQNEAQ (reference sequence). The CDR3 loop reads CASSLNRQSTDTQYF. The CDR3 region has the DNA TGTGCCAGCAGCTTAAATCGGCAGAGCACAGATACGCAGTATTTT.

This clonotype was found many times. The V call is TRBV29-1, the J call TRBJ1-2; the D is unclear. From germline, CDR1 is SQVTM and CDR2 ANQGSEA. The V and J ends lost 4 bases and 3 bases respectively, with 9 bases between them. CDR3 length: 12 residues. The CDR3 region has the DNA TGCAGCGTTGGGACGGGCTACTATGGCTACACCTTC. Amino acid sequence: CSVGTGYYGYTF.